This T cell receptor beta chain was captured in a study of cytomegalovirus exposure and HLA in healthy donors. It was with 60 Vbeta and 13 Jbeta primers that the PCR ran. Assay used: immunoSEQ multiplex PCR; TCRdb lists only in-frame clones, some missing. The data include some 39,000 clones; the top ten clones carry 3% to 4.5%. Germline CDR1 and CDR2: MGHRA and YSYEKL. V lost 4 bases and J lost 5, with 19 bases in between. The CDR3 has 16 amino acids. Specimen: PBMCs. V is TRBV4-1 and J is TRBJ2-3, with D tentatively TRBD1 (6 bases). The TCR originated in a male donor in good health and CMV-seronegative. In DNA form, the CDR3 reads TGCGCCAGCAGCCTAAGCAGGCGGACAGTTGGAGATACGCAGTATTTT. It yields the protein CASSLSRRTVGDTQYF.